Sequencing of this T cell receptor (beta chain) was carried out in a study of blood T cell repertoires in COVID-19. Germline V CDR1 and CDR2: MNHEY, SVGEGT. This CDR3 has 14 amino acids. Trimming removed 6 bases from V and 4 bases from J, with 13 bases in between. Repertoires were generated with immunoSEQ multiplex PCR, while TCRdb's copy carries only in-frame clones and drops some. The data show approximately 60,000 clones, less than 85% seen once. The sequence came from a man aged 55 to 70 with acute or convalescent COVID-19. Sequences were obtained from peripheral blood. The V and J genes are TRBV6-2 or TRBV6-3 and TRBJ1-3; tentative D call: TRBD1 (6 bases). CDR3 residues: CASSSTGSGNTIYF. In nucleotides, the CDR3 is TGTGCCAGCAGCTCTACAGGGTCCGGAAACACCATATATTTT.